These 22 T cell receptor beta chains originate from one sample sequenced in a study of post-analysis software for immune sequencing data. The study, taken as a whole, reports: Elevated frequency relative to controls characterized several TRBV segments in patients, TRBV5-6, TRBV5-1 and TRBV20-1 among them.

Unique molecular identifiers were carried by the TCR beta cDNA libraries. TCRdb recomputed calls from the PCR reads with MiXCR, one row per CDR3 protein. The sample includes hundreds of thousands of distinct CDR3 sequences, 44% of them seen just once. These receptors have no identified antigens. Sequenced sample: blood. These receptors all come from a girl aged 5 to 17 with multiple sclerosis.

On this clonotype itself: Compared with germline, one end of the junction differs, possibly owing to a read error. CDR3 in DNA: TGCAGTACTAGAGTTCAGCGGGGGCGAGGCTCCTACAATGAGCAGTTCTTC. Its protein is CSTRVQRGRGSYNEQFF. V is TRBV20-1 and J is TRBJ2-1; 8 bases are a match to TRBD2. Germline CDR1 DFQATT, CDR2 SNEGSKA (reference sequence). This CDR3 region has 17 residues.

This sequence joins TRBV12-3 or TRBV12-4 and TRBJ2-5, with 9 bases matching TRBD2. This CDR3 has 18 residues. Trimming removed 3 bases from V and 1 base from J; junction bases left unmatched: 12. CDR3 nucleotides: TGTGCCAGCAGTTTCGCTCTAGCGGGACCTTTATTCCAAGAGACCCAGTACTTC. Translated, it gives CASSFALAGPLFQETQYF.

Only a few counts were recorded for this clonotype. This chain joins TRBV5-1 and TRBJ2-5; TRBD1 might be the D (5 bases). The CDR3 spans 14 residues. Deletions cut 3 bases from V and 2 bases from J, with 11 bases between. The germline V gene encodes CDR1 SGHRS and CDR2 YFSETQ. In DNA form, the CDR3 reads TGCGCCAGCAGCTCCAGGGCGCTACAAGAGACCCAGTACTTC. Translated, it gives CASSSRALQETQYF.

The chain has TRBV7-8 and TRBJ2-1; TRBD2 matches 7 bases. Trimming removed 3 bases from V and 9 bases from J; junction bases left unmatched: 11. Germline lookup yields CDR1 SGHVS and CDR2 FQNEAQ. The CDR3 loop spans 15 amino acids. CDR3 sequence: CASSFLREPRGEQFF. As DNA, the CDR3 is TGTGCCAGCAGCTTTTTGCGGGAGCCAAGGGGTGAGCAGTTCTTC.

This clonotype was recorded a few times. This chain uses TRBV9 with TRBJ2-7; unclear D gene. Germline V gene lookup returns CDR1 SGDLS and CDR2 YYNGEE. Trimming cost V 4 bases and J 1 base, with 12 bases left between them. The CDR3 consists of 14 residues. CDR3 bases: TGTGCCAGCAGCCAGCAGGCGGAATCCTACGAGCAGTACTTC. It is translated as CASSQQAESYEQYF. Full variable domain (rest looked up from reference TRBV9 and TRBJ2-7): DSGVTQTPKHLITATGQRVTLRCSPRSGDLSVYWYQQSLDQGLQFLIQYYNGEERAKGNILERFSAQQFPDLHSELNLSSLELGDSALYFCASSQQAESYEQYFGPGTRLTVT.

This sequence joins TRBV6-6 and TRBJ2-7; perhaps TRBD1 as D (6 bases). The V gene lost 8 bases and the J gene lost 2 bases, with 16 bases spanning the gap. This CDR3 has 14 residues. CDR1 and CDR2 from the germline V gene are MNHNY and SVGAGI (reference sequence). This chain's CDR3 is CASQEQGPPYEQYF. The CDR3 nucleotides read TGTGCCAGCCAAGAACAGGGACCCCCCTACGAGCAGTACTTC.

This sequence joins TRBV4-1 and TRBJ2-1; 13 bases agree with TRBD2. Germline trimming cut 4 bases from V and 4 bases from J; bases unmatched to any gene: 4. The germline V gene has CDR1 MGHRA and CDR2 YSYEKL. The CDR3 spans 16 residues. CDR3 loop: CASSPSTSGGYNEQFF. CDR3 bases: TGCGCCAGCAGCCCGTCGACTAGCGGGGGGTACAATGAGCAGTTCTTC.

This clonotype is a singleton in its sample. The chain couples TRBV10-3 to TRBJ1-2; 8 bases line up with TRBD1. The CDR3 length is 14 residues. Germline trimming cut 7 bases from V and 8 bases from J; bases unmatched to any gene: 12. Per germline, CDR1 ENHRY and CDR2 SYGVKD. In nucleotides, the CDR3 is TGTGCCATCAAGCTCGGGCAGGGGGCGAGAGGCTACACCTTC. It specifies CAIKLGQGARGYTF.

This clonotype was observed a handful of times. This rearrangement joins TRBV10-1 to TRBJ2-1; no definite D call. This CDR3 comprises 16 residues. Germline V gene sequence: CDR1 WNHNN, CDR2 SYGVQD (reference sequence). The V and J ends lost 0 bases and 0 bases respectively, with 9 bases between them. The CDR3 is CASSESMSSSYNEQFF. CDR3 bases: TGCGCCAGCAGTGAGTCGATGTCCAGCTCCTACAATGAGCAGTTCTTC.

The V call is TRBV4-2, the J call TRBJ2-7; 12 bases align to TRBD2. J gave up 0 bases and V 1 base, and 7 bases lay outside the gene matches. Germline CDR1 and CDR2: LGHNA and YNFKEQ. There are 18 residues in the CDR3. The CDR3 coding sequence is TGTGCCAGCAGCCAAGCCCTTAGGACTAGCGGGAACTCCTACGAGCAGTACTTC. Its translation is CASSQALRTSGNSYEQYF.

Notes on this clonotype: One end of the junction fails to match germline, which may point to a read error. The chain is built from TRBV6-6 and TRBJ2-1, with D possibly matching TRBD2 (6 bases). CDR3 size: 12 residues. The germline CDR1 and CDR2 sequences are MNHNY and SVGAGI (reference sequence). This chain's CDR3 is CGSSSGGTPQFF. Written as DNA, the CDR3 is TGTGGCAGCAGTTCCGGCGGGACTCCCCAGTTCTTC.

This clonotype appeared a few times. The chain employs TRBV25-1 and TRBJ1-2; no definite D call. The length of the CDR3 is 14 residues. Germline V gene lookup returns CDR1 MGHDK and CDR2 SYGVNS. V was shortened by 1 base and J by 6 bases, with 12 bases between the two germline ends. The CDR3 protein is CASSESWRVDGYTF. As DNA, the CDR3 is TGTGCCAGCAGTGAATCCTGGAGGGTAGATGGCTACACCTTC.

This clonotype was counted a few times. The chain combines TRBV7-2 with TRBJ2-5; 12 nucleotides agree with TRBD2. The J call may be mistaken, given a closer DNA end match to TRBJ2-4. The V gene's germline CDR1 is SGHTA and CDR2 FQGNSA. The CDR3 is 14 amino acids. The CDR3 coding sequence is TGTGCCAGCAGCCCGACTAGCGGGGGATACATTCAGTACTTC. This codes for CASSPTSGGYIQYF.

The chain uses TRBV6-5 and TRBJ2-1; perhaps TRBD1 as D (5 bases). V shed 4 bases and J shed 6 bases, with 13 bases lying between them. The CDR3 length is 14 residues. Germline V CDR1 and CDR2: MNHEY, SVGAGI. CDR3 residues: CASSSHWQGNEQFF. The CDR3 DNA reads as TGTGCCAGCAGTTCCCATTGGCAGGGCAATGAGCAGTTCTTC.

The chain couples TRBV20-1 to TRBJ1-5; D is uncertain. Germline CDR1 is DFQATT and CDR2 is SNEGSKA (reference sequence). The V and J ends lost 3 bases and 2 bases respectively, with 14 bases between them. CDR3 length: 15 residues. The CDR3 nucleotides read TGCAGTGCTAGGGACCGATTGGGCGGCAATCAGCCCCAGCATTTT. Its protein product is CSARDRLGGNQPQHF.

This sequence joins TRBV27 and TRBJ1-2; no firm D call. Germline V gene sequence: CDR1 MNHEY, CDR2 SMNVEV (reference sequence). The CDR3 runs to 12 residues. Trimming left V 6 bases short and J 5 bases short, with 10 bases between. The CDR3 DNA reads TGTGCCAGCAGGCTCCAAACTTATGGCTACACCTTC. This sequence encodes CASRLQTYGYTF.

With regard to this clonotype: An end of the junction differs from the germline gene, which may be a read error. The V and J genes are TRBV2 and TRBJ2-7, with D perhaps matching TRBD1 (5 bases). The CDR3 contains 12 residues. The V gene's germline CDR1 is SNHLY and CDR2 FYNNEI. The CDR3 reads CTSEQVSYEQYF. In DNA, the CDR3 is TGTACCAGCGAACAGGTCTCCTACGAGCAGTACTTC.

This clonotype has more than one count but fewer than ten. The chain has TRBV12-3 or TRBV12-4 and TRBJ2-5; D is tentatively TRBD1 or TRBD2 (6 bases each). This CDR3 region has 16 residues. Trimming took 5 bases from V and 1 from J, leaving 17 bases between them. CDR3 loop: CASSRWGANVQETQYF. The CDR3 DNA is TGTGCCAGCAGTCGTTGGGGGGCGAACGTCCAAGAGACCCAGTACTTC.

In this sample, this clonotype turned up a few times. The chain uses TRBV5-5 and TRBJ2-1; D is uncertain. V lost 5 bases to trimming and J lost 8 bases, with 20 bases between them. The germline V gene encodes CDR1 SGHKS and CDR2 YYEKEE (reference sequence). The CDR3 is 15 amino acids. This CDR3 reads CASSQLYSLVDEQFF. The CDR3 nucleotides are TGTGCCAGCAGTCAGTTGTACTCCTTAGTGGATGAGCAGTTCTTC.

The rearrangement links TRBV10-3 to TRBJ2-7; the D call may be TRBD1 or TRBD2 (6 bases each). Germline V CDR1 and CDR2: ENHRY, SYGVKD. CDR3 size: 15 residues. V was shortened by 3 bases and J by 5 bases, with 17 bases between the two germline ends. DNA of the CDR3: TGTGCCATCAGTGATATCGGGGGCACACGGGACGAGCAGTACTTC. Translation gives CAISDIGGTRDEQYF.

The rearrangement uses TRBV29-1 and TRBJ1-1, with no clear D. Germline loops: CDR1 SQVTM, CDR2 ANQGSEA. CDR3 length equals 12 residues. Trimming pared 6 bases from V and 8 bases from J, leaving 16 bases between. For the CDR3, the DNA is TGCAGCGTCTTTCCGGTGGGAGTAGAAGCTTTCTTT. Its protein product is CSVFPVGVEAFF.

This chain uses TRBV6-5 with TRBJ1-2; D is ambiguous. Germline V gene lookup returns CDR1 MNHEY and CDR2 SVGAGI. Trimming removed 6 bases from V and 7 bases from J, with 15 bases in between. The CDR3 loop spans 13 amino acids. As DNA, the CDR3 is TGTGCCAGCAGCTATCAGGACCACTCTGGCTACACCTTC. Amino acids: CASSYQDHSGYTF.